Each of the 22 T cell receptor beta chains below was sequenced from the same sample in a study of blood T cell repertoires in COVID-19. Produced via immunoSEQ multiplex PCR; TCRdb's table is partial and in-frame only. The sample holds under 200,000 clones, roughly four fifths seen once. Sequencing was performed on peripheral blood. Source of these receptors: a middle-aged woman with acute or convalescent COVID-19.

This chain's CDR3 is CASSQDQTAGNNEQFF. The CDR3 bases are TGTGCCAGCAGCCAAGACCAAACGGCGGGAAACAATGAGCAGTTCTTC. The V and J genes are TRBV3-1 (or the pseudogene TRBV3-2) and TRBJ2-1; D is perhaps TRBD2 (6 bases). Trimming cost V 0 bases and J 5 bases, with 14 bases left between them. Germline loops: CDR1 LGHDT, CDR2 YNNKEL (reference sequence). The CDR3 runs to 16 residues.

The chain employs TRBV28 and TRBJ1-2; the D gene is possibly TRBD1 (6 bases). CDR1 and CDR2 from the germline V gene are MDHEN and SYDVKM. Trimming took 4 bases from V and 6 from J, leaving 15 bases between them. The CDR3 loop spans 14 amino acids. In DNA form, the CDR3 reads TGTGCCAGCAGTTCCCGACAGGTACTAAATGGCTACACCTTC. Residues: CASSSRQVLNGYTF.

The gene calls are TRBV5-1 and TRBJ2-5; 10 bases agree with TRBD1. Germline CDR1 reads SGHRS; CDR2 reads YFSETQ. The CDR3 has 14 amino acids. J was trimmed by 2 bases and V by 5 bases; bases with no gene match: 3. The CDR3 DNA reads TGCGCCAGCAGTTGGGGACAGGGGCAAGAGACCCAGTACTTC. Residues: CASSWGQGQETQYF.

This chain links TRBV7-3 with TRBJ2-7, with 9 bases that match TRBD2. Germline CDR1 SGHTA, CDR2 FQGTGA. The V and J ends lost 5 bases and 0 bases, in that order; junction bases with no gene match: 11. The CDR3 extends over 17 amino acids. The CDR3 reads CASSRAGGPATSYEQYF. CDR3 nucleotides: TGTGCCAGCAGCCGCGCGGGGGGGCCAGCTACCTCCTACGAGCAGTACTTC.

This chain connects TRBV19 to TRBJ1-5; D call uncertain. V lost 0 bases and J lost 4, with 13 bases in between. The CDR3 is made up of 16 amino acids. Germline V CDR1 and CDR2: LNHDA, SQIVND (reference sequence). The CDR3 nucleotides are TGTGCCAGTAGTATAGATCTTGGAGGATTTAATCAGCCCCAGCATTTT. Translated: CASSIDLGGFNQPQHF.

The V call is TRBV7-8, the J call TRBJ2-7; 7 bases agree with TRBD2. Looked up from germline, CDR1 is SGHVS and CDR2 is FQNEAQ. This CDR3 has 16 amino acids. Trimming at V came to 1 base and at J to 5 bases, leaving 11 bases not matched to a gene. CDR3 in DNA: TGTGCCAGCAGCTTAGGAAGGACTAGTAAAGGAAACGAGCAGTACTTC. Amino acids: CASSLGRTSKGNEQYF.

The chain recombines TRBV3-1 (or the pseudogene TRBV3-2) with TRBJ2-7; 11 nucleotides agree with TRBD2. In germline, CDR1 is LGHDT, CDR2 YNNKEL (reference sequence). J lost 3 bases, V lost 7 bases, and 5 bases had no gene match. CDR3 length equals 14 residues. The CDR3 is CASITGTSGYEQYF. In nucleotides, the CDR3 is TGTGCCAGCATCACCGGGACTAGCGGCTACGAGCAGTACTTC.

This CDR3 reads CASSPQTGEQFF. CDR3 nucleotide sequence: TGTGCCAGCAGCCCCCAGACCGGGGAGCAGTTCTTC. The V and J genes are TRBV5-4 and TRBJ2-1, with D unresolved. V dropped 4 bases and J dropped 10 bases, with 12 bases sitting between them. This CDR3 comprises 12 residues. Per the germline V gene, CDR1 is SGHNT and CDR2 is YYREEE (reference sequence).

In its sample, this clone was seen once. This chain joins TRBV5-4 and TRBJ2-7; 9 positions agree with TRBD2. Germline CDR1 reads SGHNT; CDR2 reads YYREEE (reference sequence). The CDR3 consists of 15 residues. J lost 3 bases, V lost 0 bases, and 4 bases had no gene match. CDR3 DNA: TGTGCCAGCAGCTTGGGAGGGACTAGCAACTACGAGCAGTACTTC. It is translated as CASSLGGTSNYEQYF.

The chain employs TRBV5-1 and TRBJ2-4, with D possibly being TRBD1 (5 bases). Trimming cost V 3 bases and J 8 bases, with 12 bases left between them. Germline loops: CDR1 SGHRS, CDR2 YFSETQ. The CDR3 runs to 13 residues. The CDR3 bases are TGCGCCAGCAGCTCGGCTGGACAATACATTCAGTACTTC. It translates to CASSSAGQYIQYF.

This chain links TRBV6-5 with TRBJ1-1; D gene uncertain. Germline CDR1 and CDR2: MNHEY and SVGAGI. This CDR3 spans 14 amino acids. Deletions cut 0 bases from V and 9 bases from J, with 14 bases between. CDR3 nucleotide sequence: TGTGCCAGCAGTTACTCTGAGGGTCGGCAAAAAGCTTTCTTT. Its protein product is CASSYSEGRQKAFF.

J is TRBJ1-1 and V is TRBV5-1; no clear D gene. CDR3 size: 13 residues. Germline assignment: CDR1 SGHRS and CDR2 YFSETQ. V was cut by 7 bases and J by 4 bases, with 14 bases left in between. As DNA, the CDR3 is TGCGCCAGCGCATACAACTCGGGCACTGAAGCTTTCTTT. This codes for CASAYNSGTEAFF.

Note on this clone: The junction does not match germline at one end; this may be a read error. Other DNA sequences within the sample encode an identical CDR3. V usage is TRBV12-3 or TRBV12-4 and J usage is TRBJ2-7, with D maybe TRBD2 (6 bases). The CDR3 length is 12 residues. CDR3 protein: CASSFAGFEQYF. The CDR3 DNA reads TGTGCCAGCAGTTTTGCGGGGTTCGAGCAGTATTTC.

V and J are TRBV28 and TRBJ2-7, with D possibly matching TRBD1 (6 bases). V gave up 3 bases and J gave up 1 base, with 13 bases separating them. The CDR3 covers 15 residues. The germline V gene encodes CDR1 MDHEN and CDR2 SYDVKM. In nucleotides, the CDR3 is TGTGCCAGCAGTTTGGGAGACAGGTCGTCCTACGAGCAGTACTTC. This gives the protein CASSLGDRSSYEQYF.

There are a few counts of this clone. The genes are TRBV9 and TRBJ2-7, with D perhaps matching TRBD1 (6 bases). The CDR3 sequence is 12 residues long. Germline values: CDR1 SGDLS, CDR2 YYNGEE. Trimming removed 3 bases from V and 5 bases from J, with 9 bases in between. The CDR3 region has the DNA TGTGCCAGCAGCGGACAGGCCCACGAGCAGTACTTC. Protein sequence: CASSGQAHEQYF.

CDR3 loop: CASSPPGQGNQPQHF. The CDR3 bases are TGTGCCAGCAGCCCACCGGGACAGGGGAATCAGCCCCAGCATTTT. The gene calls are TRBV28 and TRBJ1-5; 10 nucleotides match TRBD1. Germline-derived CDR1 and CDR2 are MDHEN and SYDVKM. The CDR3 spans 15 residues. After removal of 6 bases from V and 4 bases from J, the junction contained 6 bases not matched to a gene.

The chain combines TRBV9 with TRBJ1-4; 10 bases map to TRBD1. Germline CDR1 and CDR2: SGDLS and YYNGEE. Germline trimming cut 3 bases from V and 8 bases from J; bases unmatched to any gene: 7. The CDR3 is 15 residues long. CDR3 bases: TGTGCCAGCAGCGGCCGGACAGGGGGGGAGGAAAAACTGTTTTTT. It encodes CASSGRTGGEEKLFF.

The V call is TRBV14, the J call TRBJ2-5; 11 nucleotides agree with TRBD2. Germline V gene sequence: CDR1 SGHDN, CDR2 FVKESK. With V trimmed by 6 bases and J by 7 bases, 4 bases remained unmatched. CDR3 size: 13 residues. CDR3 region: CASSPGTSGTQYF. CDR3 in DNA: TGTGCCAGCAGTCCCGGGACTAGCGGGACCCAGTACTTC.

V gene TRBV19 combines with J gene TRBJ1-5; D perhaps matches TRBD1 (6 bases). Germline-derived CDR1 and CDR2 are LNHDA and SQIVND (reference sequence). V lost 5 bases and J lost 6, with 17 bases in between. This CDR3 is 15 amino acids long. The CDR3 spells CASSFSAGEVQPQHF. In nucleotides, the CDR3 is TGTGCCAGTAGTTTCTCGGCAGGGGAAGTTCAGCCCCAGCATTTT.

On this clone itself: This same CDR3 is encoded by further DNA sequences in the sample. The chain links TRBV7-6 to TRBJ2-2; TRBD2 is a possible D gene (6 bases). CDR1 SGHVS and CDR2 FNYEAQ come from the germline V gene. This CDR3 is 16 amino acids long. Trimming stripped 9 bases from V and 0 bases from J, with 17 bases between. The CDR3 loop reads CASSTSRDPNTGELFF. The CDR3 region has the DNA TGTGCCAGTAGCACTAGCCGGGACCCGAACACCGGGGAGCTGTTTTTT.

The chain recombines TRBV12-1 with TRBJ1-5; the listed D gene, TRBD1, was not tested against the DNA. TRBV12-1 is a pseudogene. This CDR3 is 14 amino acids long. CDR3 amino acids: CASRQPAGNQPQHF. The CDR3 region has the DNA TGTGCCAGCAGGCAACCGGCAGGGAATCAGCCCCAGCATTTT.

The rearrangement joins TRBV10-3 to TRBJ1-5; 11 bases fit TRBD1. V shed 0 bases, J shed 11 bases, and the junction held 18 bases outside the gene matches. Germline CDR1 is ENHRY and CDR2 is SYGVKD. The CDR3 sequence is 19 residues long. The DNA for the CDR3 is TGTGCCATCAGTGAGTCTTACACTGGTGGGACAGGGGGAAAAGGGGCCCAGCATTTT. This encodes CAISESYTGGTGGKGAQHF.